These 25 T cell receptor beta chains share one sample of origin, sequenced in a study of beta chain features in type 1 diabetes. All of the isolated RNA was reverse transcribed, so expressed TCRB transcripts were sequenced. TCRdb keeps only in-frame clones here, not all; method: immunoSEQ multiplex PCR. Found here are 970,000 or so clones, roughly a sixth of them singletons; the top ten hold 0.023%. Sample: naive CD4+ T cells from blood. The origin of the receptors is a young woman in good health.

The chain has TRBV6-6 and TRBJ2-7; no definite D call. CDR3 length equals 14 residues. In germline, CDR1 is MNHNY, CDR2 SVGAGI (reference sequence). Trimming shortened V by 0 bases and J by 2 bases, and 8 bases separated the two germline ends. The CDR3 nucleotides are TGTGCCAGCAGTTACTCGGTAGATACCTACGAGCAGTACTTC. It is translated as CASSYSVDTYEQYF.

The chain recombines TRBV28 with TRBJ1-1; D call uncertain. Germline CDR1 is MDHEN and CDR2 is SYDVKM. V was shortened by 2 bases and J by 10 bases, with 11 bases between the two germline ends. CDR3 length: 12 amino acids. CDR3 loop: CASSLPQYGAFF. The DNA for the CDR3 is TGTGCCAGCAGTTTACCCCAGTACGGAGCTTTCTTT.

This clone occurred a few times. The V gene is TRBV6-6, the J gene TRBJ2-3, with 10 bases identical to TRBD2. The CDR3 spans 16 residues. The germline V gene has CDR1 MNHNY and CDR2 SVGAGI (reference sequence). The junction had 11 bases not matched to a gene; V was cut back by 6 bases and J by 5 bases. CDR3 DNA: TGTGCCAGCAGAACTCTCGGACTAGCGGTTAAAGATACGCAGTATTTT. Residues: CASRTLGLAVKDTQYF.

The CDR3 nucleotides are TGTGCCAGCAGTTTACCGGCAGGGGGACGCTACGAGCAGTACTTC. Encoded protein: CASSLPAGGRYEQYF. The chain links TRBV28 to TRBJ2-7, with 7 nucleotides matching TRBD1. The V gene end was trimmed by 2 bases and the J gene end by 3 bases; junction bases not matched to a gene: 7. This CDR3 has 15 residues. Germline loops: CDR1 MDHEN, CDR2 SYDVKM. Together with reference TRBV28 and TRBJ2-7, the CDR3 gives the full variable domain: DVKVTQSSRYLVKRTGEKVFLECVQDMDHENMFWYRQDPGLGLRLIYFSYDVKMKEKGDIPEGYSVSREKKERFSLILESASTNQTSMYLCASSLPAGGRYEQYFGPGTRLTVT.

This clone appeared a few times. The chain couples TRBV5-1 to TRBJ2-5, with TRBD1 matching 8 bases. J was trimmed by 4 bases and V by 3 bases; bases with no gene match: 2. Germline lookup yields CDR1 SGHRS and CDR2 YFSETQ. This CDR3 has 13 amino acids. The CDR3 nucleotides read TGCGCCAGCAGCTCCGGACAGGGAGAGACCCAGTACTTC. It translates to CASSSGQGETQYF. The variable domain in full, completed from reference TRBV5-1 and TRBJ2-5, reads KAGVTQTPRYLIKTRGQQVTLSCSPISGHRSVSWYQQTPGQGLQFLFEYFSETQRNKGNFPGRFSGRQFSNSRSEMNVSTLELGDSALYLCASSSGQGETQYFGPGTRLLVL.

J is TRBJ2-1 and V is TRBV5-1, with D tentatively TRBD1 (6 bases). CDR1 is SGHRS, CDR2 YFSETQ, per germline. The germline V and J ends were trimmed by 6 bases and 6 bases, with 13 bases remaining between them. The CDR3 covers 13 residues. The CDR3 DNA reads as TGCGCCAGCAAGGGGTCAGGGGTCAATGAGCAGTTCTTC. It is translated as CASKGSGVNEQFF.

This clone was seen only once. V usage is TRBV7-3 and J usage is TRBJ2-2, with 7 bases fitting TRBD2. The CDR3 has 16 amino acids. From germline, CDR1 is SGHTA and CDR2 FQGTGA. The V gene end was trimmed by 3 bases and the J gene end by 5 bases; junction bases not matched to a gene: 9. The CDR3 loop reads CASSLVAGVRTGELFF. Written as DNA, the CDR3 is TGTGCCAGCAGCTTGGTTGCGGGAGTTCGGACCGGGGAGCTGTTTTTT.

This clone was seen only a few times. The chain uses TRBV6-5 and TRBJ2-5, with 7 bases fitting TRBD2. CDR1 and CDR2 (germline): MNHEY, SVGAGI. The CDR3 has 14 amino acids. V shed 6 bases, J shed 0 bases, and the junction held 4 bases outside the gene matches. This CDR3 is CASRLSGHQETQYF. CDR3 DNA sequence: TGTGCCAGCAGACTTAGCGGGCACCAAGAGACCCAGTACTTC.

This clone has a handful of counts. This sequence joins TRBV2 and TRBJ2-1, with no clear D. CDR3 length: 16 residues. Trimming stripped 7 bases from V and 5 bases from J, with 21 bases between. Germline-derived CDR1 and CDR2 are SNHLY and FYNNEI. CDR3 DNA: TGTGCCAGCAAGCCCGTTGGGTCGAGAAGTAACAATGAGCAGTTCTTC. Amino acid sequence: CASKPVGSRSNNEQFF.

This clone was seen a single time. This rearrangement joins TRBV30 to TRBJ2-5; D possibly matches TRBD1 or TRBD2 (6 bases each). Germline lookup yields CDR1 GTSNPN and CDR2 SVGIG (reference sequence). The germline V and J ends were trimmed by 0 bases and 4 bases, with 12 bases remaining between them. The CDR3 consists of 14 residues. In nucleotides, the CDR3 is TGTGCCTGGAGTGTACTCGGGGGCAGAGAGACCCAGTACTTC. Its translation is CAWSVLGGRETQYF.

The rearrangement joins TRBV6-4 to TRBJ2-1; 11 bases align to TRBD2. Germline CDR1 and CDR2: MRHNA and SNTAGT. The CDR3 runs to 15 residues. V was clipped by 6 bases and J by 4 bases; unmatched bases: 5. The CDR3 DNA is TGTGCCAGCAGCCCACTAGCGGGAGTTTACAATGAGCAGTTCTTC. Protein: CASSPLAGVYNEQFF.

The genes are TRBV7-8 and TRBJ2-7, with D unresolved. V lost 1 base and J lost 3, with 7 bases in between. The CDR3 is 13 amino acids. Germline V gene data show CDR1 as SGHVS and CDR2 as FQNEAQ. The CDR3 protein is CASSLVGYYEQYF. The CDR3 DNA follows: TGTGCCAGCAGCTTAGTGGGCTACTACGAGCAGTACTTC.

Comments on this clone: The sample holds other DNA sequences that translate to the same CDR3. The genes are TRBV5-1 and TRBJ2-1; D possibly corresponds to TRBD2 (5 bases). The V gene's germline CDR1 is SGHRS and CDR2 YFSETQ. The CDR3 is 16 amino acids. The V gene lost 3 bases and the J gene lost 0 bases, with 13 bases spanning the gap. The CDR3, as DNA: TGCGCCAGCAGCTGGACGAGCGGAAGCTCCTACAATGAGCAGTTCTTC. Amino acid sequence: CASSWTSGSSYNEQFF.

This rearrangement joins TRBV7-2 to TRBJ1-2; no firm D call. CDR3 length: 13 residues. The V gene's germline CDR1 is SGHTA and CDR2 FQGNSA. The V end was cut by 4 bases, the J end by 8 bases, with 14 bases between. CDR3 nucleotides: TGTGCCAGCAGCTCAGACGTCCCGGTGGGCTACACCTTC. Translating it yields CASSSDVPVGYTF.

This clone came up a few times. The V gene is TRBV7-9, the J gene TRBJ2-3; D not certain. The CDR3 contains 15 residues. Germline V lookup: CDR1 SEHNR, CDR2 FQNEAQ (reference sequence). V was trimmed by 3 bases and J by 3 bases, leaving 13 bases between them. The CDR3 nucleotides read TGTGCCAGCAGCTTGGGCGGCACCCGGACAGATACGCAGTATTTT. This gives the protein CASSLGGTRTDTQYF.

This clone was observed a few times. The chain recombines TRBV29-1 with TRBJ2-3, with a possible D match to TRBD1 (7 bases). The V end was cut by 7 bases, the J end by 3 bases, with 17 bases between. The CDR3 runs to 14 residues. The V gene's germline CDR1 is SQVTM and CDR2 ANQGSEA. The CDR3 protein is CSAKQGRRTDTQYF. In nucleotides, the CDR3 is TGCAGCGCCAAACAGGGGAGGAGAACAGATACGCAGTATTTT.

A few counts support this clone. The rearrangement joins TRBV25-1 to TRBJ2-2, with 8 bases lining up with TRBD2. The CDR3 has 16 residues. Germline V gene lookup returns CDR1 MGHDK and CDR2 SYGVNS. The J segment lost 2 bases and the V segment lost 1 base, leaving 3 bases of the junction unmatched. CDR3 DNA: TGTGCCAGCAGTGAATCGGTAGCGGGAAACACCGGGGAGCTGTTTTTT. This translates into CASSESVAGNTGELFF.

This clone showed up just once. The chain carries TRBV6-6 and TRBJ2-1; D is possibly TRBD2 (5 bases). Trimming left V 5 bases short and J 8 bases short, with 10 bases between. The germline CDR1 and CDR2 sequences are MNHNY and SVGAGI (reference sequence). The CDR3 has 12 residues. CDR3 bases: TGTGCCAGCAGTGAGCGAGGGCATGAGCAGTTCTTC. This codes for CASSERGHEQFF.

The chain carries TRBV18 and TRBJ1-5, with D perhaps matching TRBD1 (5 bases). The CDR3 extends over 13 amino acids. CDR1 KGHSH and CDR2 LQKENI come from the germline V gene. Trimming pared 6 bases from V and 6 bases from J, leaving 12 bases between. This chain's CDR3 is CASSTGEGQPQHF. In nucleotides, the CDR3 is TGTGCCAGCTCCACAGGCGAGGGTCAGCCCCAGCATTTT.

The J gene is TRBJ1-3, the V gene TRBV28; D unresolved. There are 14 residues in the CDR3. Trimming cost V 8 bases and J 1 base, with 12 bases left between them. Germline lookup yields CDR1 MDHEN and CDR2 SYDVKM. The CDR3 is CASQRPGSGNTIYF. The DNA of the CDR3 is TGTGCCAGCCAACGGCCGGGATCTGGAAACACCATATATTTT.

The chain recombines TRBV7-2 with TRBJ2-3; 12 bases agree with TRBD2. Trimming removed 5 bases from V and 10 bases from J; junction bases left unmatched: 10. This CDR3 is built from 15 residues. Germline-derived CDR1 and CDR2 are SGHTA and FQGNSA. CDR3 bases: TGTGCCAGCAGCCGGGCTAGCGGGAGGGCCTCTCCGCAGTATTTT. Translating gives CASSRASGRASPQYF. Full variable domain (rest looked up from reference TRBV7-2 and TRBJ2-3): GAGVSQSPSNKVTEKGKDVELRCDPISGHTALYWYRQSLGQGLEFLIYFQGNSAPDKSGLPSDRFSAERTGGSVSTLTIQRTQQEDSAVYLCASSRASGRASPQYFGPGTRLTVL.

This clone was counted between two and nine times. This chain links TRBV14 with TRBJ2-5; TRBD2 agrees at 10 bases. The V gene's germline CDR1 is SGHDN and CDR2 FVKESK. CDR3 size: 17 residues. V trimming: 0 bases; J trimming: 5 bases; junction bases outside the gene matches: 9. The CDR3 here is CASSQDPALAGVETQYF. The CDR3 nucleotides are TGTGCCAGCAGCCAAGACCCCGCTCTAGCGGGAGTTGAGACCCAGTACTTC.

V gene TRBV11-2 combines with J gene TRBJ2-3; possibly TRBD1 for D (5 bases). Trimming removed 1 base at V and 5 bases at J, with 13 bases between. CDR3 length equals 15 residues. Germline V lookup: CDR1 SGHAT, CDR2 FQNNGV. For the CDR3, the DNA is TGTGCCAGCAGCTTAGTAGGCCAAGGGGTAGATACGCAGTATTTT. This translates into CASSLVGQGVDTQYF.

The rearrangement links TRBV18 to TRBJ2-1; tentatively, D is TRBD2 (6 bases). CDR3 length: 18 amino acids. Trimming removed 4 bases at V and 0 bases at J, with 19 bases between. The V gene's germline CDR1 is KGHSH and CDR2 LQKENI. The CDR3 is CASSQFPEGIVSYNEQFF. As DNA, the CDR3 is TGTGCCAGCTCACAATTCCCGGAGGGGATCGTCTCCTACAATGAGCAGTTCTTC.

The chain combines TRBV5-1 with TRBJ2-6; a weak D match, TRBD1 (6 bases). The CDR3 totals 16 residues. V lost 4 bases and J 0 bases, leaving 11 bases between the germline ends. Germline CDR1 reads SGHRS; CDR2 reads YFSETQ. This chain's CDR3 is CASSPRGDSGANVLTF. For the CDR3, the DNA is TGCGCCAGCAGCCCCAGGGGCGACTCTGGGGCCAACGTCCTGACTTTC.